This TCR beta chain was obtained from a study of Graves' ophthalmopathy and Graves' hyperthyroidism. The study, taken as a whole, reports: Ophthalmopathy and stable hyperthyroidism were discriminated by a 13-signature model, with roughly 88% sensitivity and approximately 77% specificity.

Amplified material comprised TCR beta CDR3 regions derived from RNA transcripts. First-round RT-PCR with HTBI primers preceded a second-round multiplex PCR. TCRdb reprocessed the multiplex PCR reads with MiXCR, giving one entry per CDR3 protein. Among around 340,000 distinct CDR3 sequences, under 20% were seen once, and the ten largest hold roughly an eighth. This clonotype showed up many times. Its antigen is undetermined. The ends were cut back, 5 bases at V and 1 base at J, with 17 bases in the middle. The CDR3 length is 16 residues. The chain links TRBV12-3 or TRBV12-4 to TRBJ1-1, with D tentatively TRBD1 (5 bases). The sample taken for sequencing was peripheral blood. This sequence was found in an adult man with Graves' ophthalmopathy. DNA of the CDR3: TGTGCCAGCAGTCCTCAAGCGGGACGGTCGAACACTGAAGCTTTCTTT. It yields the protein CASSPQAGRSNTEAFF.